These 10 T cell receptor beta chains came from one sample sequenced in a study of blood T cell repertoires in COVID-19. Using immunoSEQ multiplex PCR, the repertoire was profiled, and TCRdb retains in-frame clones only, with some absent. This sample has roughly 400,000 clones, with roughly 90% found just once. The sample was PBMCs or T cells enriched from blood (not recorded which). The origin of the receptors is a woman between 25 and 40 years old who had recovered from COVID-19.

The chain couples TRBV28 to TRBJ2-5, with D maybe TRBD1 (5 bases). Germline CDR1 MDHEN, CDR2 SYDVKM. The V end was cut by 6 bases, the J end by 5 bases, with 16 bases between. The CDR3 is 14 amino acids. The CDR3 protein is CASRATGPGETQYF. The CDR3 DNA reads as TGTGCCAGCAGAGCAACCGGGCCAGGGGAGACCCAGTACTTC. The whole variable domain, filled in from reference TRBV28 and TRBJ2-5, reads DVKVTQSSRYLVKRTGEKVFLECVQDMDHENMFWYRQDPGLGLRLIYFSYDVKMKEKGDIPEGYSVSREKKERFSLILESASTNQTSMYLCASRATGPGETQYFGPGTRLLVL.

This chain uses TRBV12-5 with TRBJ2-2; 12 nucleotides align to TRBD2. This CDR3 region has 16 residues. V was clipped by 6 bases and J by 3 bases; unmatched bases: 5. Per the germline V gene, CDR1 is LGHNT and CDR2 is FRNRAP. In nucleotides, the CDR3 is TGTGCTAGTGGCCAACTAGCGGGAGGTTACACCGGGGAGCTGTTTTTT. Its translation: CASGQLAGGYTGELFF.

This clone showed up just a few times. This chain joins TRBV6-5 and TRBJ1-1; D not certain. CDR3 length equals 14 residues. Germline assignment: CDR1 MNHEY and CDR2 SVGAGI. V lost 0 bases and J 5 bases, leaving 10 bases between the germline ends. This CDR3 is CASSYSGRGTEAFF. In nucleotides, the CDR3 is TGTGCCAGCAGTTACTCAGGGAGAGGAACTGAAGCTTTCTTT.

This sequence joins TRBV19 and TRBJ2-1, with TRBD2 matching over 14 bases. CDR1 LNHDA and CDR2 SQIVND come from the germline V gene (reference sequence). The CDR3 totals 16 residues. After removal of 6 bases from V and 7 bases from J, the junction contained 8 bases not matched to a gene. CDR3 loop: CASSRLAGGLWNEQFF. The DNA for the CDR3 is TGTGCCAGTAGCCGACTAGCGGGGGGGCTATGGAATGAGCAGTTCTTC. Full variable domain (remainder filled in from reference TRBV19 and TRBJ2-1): DGGITQSPKYLFRKEGQNVTLSCEQNLNHDAMYWYRQDPGQGLRLIYYSQIVNDFQKGDIAEGYSVSREKKESFPLTVTSAQKNPTAFYLCASSRLAGGLWNEQFFGPGTRLTVL.

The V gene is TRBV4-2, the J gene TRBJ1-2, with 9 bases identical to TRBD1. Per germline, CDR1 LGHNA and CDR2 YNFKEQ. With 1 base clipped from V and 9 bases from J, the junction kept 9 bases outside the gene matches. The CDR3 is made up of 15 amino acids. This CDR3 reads CASSQVTGGSGSYTF. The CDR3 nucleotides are TGTGCCAGCAGCCAAGTAACAGGGGGCTCCGGGAGCTACACCTTC.

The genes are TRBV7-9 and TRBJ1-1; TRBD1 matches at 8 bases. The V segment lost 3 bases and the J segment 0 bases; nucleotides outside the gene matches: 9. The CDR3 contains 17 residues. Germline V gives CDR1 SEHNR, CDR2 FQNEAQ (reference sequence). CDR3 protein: CASSLGRGRRVNTEAFF. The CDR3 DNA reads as TGTGCCAGCAGCTTGGGCAGGGGGCGCCGGGTGAACACTGAAGCTTTCTTT. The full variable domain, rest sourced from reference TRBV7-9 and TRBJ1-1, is DTGVSQNPRHKITKRGQNVTFRCDPISEHNRLYWYRQTLGQGPEFLTYFQNEAQLEKSRLLSDRFSAERPKGSFSTLEIQRTEQGDSAMYLCASSLGRGRRVNTEAFFGQGTRLTVV.

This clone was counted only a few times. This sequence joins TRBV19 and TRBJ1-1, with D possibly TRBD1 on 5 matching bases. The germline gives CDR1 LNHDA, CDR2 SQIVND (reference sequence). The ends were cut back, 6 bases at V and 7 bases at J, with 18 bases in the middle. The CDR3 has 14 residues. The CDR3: CASSGIVTRVEAFF. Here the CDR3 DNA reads TGTGCCAGTAGCGGAATCGTGACCAGGGTTGAAGCTTTCTTT.

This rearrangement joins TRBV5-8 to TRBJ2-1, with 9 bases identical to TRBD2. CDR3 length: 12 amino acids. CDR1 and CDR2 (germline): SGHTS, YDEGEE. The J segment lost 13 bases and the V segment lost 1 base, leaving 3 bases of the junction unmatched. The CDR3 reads CASSLSGLAQFF. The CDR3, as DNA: TGTGCCAGCAGCTTGTCGGGACTAGCTCAGTTCTTC.

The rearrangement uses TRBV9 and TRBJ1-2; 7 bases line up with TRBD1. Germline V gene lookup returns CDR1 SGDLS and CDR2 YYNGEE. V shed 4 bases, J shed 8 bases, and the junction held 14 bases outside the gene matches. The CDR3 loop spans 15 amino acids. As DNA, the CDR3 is TGTGCCAGCAGCAGCTGGGACAGCATCCTTGGCGGCTACACCTTC. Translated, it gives CASSSWDSILGGYTF.

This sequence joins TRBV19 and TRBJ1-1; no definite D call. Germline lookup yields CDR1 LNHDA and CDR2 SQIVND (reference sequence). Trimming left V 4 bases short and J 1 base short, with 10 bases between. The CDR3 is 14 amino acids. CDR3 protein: CASSTRSSNTEAFF. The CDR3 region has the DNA TGTGCCAGTAGTACCCGGAGCTCGAACACTGAAGCTTTCTTT.